A single sample is the source of the 5 T cell receptor beta chains below, sequenced in a study of T cells in tuberculosis. Generated by immunoSEQ multiplex PCR, the TCRdb table keeps only in-frame clones and is missing some. Altogether tens of thousands of clones are present, approximately 85% being singletons, with the ten largest covering 14% to 15%. The sample's time point: new active TB diagnosis, blood taken before or within 7 days of starting treatment. The input for sequencing was PBMCs, taken at tuberculosis diagnosis. Receptors originate from an adult with tuberculosis.

For the CDR3, the DNA is TGTGCCTCCGAGCCGCGGGGGTCCTACAATGAGCAGTTCTTC. Translated, it gives CASEPRGSYNEQFF. This chain links TRBV30 with TRBJ2-1, with 7 nucleotides matching TRBD2. V shed 7 bases and J 1 base; nucleotides not matched to a gene: 7. CDR1 and CDR2 (germline): GTSNPN, SVGIG (reference sequence). This CDR3 contains 14 residues.

The V call is TRBV12-5, the J call TRBJ2-2; D may be TRBD2 (5 bases). Germline V gene data show CDR1 as LGHNT and CDR2 as FRNRAP. The ends were cut back, 5 bases at V and 4 bases at J, with 11 bases in the middle. This CDR3 is built from 14 residues. This CDR3 is CASGTRSGTGELFF. CDR3 DNA: TGTGCTAGTGGTACAAGGAGCGGCACCGGGGAGCTGTTTTTT.

The V and J genes are TRBV11-3 and TRBJ2-2, with TRBD2 matching 14 bases. The CDR3 length is 18 residues. The germline CDR1 and CDR2 sequences are SGHNT and YENEEA. With 1 base clipped from V and 6 bases from J, the junction kept 7 bases outside the gene matches. The CDR3 DNA follows: TGTGCCAGCAGCTTAGTGGGACTAGCGGGGGTTCCGGCCGGGGAGCTGTTTTTT. Its translation is CASSLVGLAGVPAGELFF.

The J gene is TRBJ2-3, the V gene TRBV5-6, with D uncertain. Germline loops: CDR1 SGHDT, CDR2 YYEEEE. Trimming left V 4 bases short and J 1 base short, with 25 bases between. The CDR3 length is 19 residues. The CDR3 loop is CASSHEVFEPTRGTDTQYF. CDR3 DNA: TGTGCCAGCAGCCATGAAGTATTCGAGCCGACCCGGGGCACAGATACGCAGTATTTT.

Only a few counts were recorded for this clone. The V gene is TRBV7-9, the J gene TRBJ2-7; 9 bases align to TRBD1. This CDR3 contains 15 residues. Germline CDR1 is SEHNR and CDR2 is FQNEAQ (reference sequence). V shed 3 bases, J shed 6 bases, and the junction held 9 bases outside the gene matches. CDR3 sequence (DNA): TGTGCCAGCAGCTTCGTCGGACAGGGGTCGTTCGAGCAGTACTTC. It codes for CASSFVGQGSFEQYF.